This TCR beta chain appears in the sequencing data of a study of early T cells in non-severe SARS-CoV-2 infection. V trimming: 4 bases; J trimming: 6 bases; junction bases outside the gene matches: 8. From germline, CDR1 is LNHDA and CDR2 SQIVND (reference sequence). CDR3 length: 15 amino acids. Researchers attached unique molecular identifiers to individual cDNA molecules. TCRdb reanalysed the 5' RACE reads using MiXCR and keeps one entry per CDR3 protein. Here the sample spans about 27,000 distinct CDR3 sequences, 2.5% to 3.5% being singletons. This clonotype was picked up many times. The sequence was collected from an adult who was a healthcare worker with PCR-confirmed SARS-CoV-2 infection or an uninfected control (not recorded which). The chain employs TRBV19 and TRBJ1-5, with 8 bases identical to TRBD1. The sample comprised whole blood. CDR3 sequence reads: CASSTGQGRGQPQHF. As DNA, the CDR3 is TGTGCCAGTAGTACCGGACAGGGTCGAGGTCAGCCCCAGCATTTT.